These T cell receptor beta chains were read from a single sample in a study of OX40 agonist ivuxolimab in advanced cancers. Produced via immunoSEQ multiplex PCR; TCRdb's table is partial and in-frame only. Of approximately 45,000 clones detected, about 95% appear once; the ten largest clones hold roughly 9.6%. The starting material was CD4+ or CD8+ T cells sorted from blood, obtained in a trial of the OX40 agonist ivuxolimab. These receptors all stem from an adult with an advanced solid tumor such as melanoma, head and neck, liver or kidney cancer. CDR3s leave out the opening cysteine and the closing phenylalanine or tryptophan. A D gene is named only where the DNA matches it firmly.

TRBV7-6	TRBJ2-1	TRBD2	ASSLGLAASSYNEQF
TRBV25-1	TRBJ2-7	NA	ASSGGYRDEQY
TRBV29-1	TRBJ1-2	NA	SLGSGYT
TRBV25-1	TRBJ2-7	TRBD1	ASSGAGGHEQY
TRBV4-2	TRBJ2-7	NA	ASSQDSGTTYEQY
TRBV7-8	TRBJ1-5	NA	ASSLDLGRVNQPQH
TRBV9	TRBJ2-5	NA	ASSAYREETQY
TRBV6-1	TRBJ2-3	TRBD1	ASTGQGGDTQY
TRBV11-3	TRBJ2-1	NA	ASSHFWGPSEQF
TRBV6-4	TRBJ2-1	NA	ASATTALRGNEQF
TRBV5-4	TRBJ2-7	TRBD1	ASSRDRGYEQY
TRBV11-3	TRBJ1-3	NA	ASSLGGSGNTIY
TRBV29-1	TRBJ2-5	NA	SVDPETQY
TRBV5-1	TRBJ2-1	NA	ASSLTSFEQF
TRBV5-4	TRBJ2-7	NA	ASSLGGGGRNEQY
TRBV13	TRBJ1-1	TRBD1	ASSSEGTGVMNTEAF
TRBV7-2	TRBJ2-3	NA	ASSPRSETSTDTQY
TRBV9	TRBJ2-3	TRBD2	ASSARTSSLTDTQY
TRBV5-4	TRBJ2-7	NA	ASSLVPWQGYEQY
TRBV5-4	TRBJ2-2	TRBD1	ASSLGQGASTGELF
TRBV4-3	TRBJ2-2	TRBD1	ASSQDMPDRGGTGELF
TRBV14	TRBJ2-7	NA	ASSQDGQGNSYEQY
TRBV6-6	TRBJ1-1	NA	ASGHMNTEAF
TRBV4-2	TRBJ2-7	NA	ASSPRGLGTYEQY
TRBV27	TRBJ2-5	TRBD2	ASSLSGGSGGTQY
TRBV9	TRBJ1-5	NA	ASSPHRDGVQPQH
TRBV27	TRBJ2-3	NA	ASRAVGVTDTQY
TRBV7-8	TRBJ2-1	NA	ASSLIRGSSYNEQF
TRBV19	TRBJ1-2	NA	ASSYRNYGYT
TRBV5-4	TRBJ2-7	TRBD1	ASSPGQGWGYEQY
TRBV27	TRBJ2-3	TRBD2	ASSFQAGGPTDTQY
TRBV5-4	TRBJ1-2	TRBD1	ASSLPITGEGYT
TRBV7-3	TRBJ2-3	TRBD2	ASSLYRGGADTQY
TRBV27	TRBJ2-7	NA	ASSYGTSLTYEQY
TRBV4-3	TRBJ2-7	TRBD2	ASSQSSGSSYEQY
TRBV14	TRBJ2-7	TRBD2	ASSQGLIYEQY
TRBV7-6	TRBJ2-7	TRBD2	ASSLGAGGPEVY
TRBV2	TRBJ2-3	NA	ASSVGVRSTDTQY
TRBV9	TRBJ2-7	NA	ASSVGAGTYEQY
TRBV10-3	TRBJ2-7	NA	AISERVDEQY
TRBV4-2	TRBJ2-2	TRBD2	ASSQDGLAGGTNTGELF
TRBV7-2	TRBJ1-1	TRBD1	ASRNPTGGGTEAF
TRBV4-3	TRBJ1-2	NA	ASSQDYRGRVYGYT